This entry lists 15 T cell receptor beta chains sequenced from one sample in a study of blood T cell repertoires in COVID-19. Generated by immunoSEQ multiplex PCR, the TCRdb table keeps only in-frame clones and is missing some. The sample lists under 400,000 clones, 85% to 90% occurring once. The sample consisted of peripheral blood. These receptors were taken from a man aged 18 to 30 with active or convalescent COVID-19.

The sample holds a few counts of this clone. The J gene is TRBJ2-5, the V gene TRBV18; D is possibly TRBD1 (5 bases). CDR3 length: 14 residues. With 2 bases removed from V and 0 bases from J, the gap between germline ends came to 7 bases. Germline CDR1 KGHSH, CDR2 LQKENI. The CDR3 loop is CASSPDSYQETQYF. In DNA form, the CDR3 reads TGTGCCAGCTCACCAGACAGTTACCAAGAGACCCAGTACTTC. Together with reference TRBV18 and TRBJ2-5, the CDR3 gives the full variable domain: NAGVMQNPRHLVRRRGQEARLRCSPMKGHSHVYWYRQLPEEGLKFMVYLQKENIIDESGMPKERFSAEFPKEGPSILRIQQVVRGDSAAYFCASSPDSYQETQYFGPGTRLLVL.

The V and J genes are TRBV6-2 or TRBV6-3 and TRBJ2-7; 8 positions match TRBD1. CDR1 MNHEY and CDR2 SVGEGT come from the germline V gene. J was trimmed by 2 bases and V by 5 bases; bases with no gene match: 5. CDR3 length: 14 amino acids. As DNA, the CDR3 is TGTGCCAGCAGTCACCCGGGACAGGCCTACGAGCAGTACTTC. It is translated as CASSHPGQAYEQYF.

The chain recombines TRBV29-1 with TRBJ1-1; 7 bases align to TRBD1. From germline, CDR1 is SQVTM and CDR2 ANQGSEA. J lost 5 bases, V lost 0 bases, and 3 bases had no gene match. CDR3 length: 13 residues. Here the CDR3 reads CSVEDQGVTEAFF. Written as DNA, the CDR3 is TGCAGCGTTGAAGATCAGGGGGTAACTGAAGCTTTCTTT.

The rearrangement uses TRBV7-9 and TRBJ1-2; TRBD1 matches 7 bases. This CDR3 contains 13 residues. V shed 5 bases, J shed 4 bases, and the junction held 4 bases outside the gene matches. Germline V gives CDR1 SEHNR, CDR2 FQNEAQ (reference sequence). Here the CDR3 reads CASSQDRAYGYTF. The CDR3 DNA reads TGTGCCAGCAGCCAAGACAGGGCCTATGGCTACACCTTC.

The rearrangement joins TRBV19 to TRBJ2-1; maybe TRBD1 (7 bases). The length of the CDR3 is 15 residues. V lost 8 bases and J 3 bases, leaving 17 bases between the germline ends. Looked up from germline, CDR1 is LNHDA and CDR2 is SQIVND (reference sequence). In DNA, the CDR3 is TGTGCCAGTTTTGGGGGCAGGGGGGTCTACAATGAGCAGTTCTTC. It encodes CASFGGRGVYNEQFF.

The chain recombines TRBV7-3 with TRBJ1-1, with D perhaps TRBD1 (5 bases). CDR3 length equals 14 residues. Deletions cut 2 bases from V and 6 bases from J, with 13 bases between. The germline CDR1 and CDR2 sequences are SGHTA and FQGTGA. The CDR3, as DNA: TGTGCCAGCAGCTTAGGGGGGGTCGCCGCTGAAGCTTTCTTT. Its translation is CASSLGGVAAEAFF.

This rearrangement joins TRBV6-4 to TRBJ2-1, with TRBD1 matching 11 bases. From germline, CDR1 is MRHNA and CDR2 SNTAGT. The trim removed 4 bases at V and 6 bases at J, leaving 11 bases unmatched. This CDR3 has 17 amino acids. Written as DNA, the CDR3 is TGTGCCAGCAGTGTCTTAAGTGGGACAGGGGGTCTCAATGAGCAGTTCTTC. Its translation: CASSVLSGTGGLNEQFF.

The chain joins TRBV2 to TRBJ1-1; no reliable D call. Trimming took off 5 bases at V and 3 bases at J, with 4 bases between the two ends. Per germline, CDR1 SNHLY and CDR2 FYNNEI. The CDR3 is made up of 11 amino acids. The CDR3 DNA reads TGTGCCAGCAGTCAATACACTGAAGCTTTCTTT. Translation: CASSQYTEAFF.

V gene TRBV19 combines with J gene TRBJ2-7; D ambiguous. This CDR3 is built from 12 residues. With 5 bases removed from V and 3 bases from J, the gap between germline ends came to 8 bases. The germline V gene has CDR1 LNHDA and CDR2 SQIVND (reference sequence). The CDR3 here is CASSPSGYEQYF. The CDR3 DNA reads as TGTGCCAGTAGTCCATCGGGCTACGAGCAGTACTTC. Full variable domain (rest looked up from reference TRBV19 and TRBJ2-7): DGGITQSPKYLFRKEGQNVTLSCEQNLNHDAMYWYRQDPGQGLRLIYYSQIVNDFQKGDIAEGYSVSREKKESFPLTVTSAQKNPTAFYLCASSPSGYEQYFGPGTRLTVT.

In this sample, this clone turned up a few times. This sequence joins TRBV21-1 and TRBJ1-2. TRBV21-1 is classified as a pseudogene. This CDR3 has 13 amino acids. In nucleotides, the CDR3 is TGTGCCAGCAACCGCCGGGAGAACTATGGCTACACCTTC. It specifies CASNRRENYGYTF.

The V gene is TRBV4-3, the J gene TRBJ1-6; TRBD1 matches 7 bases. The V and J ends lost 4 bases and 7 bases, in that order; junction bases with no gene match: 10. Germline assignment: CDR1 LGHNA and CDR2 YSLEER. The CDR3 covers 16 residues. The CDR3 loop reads CASSRAQGFENSPLHF. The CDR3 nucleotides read TGCGCCAGCAGCCGTGCACAGGGGTTTGAAAATTCACCCCTCCACTTT.

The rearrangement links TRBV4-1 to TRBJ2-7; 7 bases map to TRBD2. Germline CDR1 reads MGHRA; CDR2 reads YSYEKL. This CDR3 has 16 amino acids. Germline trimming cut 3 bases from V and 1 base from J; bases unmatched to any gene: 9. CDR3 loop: CASSHPIERGSYEQYF. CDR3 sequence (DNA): TGCGCCAGCAGCCACCCTATCGAGCGGGGTTCCTACGAGCAGTACTTC.

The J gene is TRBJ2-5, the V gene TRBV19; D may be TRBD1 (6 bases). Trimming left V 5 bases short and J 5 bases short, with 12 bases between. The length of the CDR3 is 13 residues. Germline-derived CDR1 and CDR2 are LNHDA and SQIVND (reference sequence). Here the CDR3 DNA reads TGTGCCAGTAGTGGCAGGGGTTGGGAGACCCAGTACTTC. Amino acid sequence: CASSGRGWETQYF.

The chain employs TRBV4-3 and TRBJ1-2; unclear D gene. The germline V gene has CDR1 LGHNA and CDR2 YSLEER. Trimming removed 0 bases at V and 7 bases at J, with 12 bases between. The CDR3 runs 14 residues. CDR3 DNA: TGCGCCAGCAGCCAAGACTTAAGCAGCGCTGGCTACACCTTC. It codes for CASSQDLSSAGYTF.

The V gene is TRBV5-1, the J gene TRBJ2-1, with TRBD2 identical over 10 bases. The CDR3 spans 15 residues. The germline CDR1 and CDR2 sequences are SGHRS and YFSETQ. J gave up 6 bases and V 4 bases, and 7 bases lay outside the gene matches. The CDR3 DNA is TGCGCCAGCAGCCCCCCTAGCGGGAGTGGCAATGAGCAGTTCTTC. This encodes CASSPPSGSGNEQFF.